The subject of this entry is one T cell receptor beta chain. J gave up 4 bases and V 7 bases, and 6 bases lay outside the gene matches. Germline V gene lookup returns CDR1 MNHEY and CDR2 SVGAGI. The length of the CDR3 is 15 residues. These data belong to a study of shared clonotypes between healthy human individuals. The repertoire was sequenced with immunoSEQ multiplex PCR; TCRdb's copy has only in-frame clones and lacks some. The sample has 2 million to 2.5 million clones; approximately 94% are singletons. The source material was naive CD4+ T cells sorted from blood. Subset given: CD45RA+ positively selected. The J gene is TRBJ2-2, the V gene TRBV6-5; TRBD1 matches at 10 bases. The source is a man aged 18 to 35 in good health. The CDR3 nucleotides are TGTGCCAGCACCGACAGGGGGCTCGGCACCGGGGAGCTGTTTTTT. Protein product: CASTDRGLGTGELFF.